This paragraph covers one T cell receptor (beta chain) sequence. The antigen remains undetermined. The data stem from a study of cytomegalovirus exposure and HLA in healthy donors. This PCR relied on a set of 60 Vbeta primers and 13 Jbeta primers. Data came from immunoSEQ multiplex PCR; TCRdb stores just in-frame clones and leaves some out. This table has around 190,000 clones, 70% to 85% appearing once. Points from the study as a whole: In an earlier analysis, productive rearrangement rates for most beta V segments clustered near 87% or 30%. In a later analysis, TCR beta V- and J-gene trimming showed a link to a missense DCLRE1C variant. Most subjects had HLA-A and HLA-B alleles reportedly predicted accurately by TCR beta sequences.

Germline V gene lookup returns CDR1 SGHDT and CDR2 YYEEEE. The length of the CDR3 is 14 residues. Trimming pared 1 base from V and 11 bases from J, leaving 16 bases between. The chain links TRBV5-6 to TRBJ1-3; D ambiguous. The source is a woman younger than 45 in good health and CMV-seropositive. The material sequenced was PBMCs. Here the CDR3 reads CASSLTPRTEAIYF. The CDR3 DNA sequence: TGTGCCAGCAGCTTGACCCCTCGGACTGAGGCCATATATTTT.